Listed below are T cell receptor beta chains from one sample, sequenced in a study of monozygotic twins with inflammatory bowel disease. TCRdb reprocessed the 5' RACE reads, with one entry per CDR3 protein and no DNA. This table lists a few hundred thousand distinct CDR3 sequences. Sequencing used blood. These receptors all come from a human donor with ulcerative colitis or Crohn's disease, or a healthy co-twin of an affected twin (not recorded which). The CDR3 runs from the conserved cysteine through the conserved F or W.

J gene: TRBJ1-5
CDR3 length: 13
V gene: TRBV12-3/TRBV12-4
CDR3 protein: CASSFDRNQPQHF

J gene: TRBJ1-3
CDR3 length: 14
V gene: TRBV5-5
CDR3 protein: CASSAGHVINTIYF

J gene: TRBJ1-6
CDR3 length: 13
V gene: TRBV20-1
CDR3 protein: CSARDSYNSPLHF

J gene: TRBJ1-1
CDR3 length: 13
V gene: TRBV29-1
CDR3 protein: CSVKDRVRTEAFF

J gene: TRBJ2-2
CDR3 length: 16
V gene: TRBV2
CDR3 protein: CASSELGQRNTGELFF

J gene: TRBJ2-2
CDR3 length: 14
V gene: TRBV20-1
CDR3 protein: CSARDRGNTGELFF

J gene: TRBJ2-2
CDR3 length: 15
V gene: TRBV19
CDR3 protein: CASSMGQGAVGELFF

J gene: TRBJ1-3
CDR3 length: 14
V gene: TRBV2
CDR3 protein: CASGRQQKGNTIYF

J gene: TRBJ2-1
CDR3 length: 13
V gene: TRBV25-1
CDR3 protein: CASSVHEASAQFF

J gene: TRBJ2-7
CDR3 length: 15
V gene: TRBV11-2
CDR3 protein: CASSSDSGGTYEQYF

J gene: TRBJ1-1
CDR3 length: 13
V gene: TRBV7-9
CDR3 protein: CASSFEGSTEAFF

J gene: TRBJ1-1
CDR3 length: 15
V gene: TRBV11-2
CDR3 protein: CASSLLWTDNTEAFF

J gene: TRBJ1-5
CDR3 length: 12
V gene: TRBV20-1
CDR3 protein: CSAARSGQPQHF

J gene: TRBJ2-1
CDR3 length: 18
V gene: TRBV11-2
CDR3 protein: CASSSWTSGIKPYNEQFF

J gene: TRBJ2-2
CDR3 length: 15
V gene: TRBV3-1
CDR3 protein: CASSARLGSTGELFF

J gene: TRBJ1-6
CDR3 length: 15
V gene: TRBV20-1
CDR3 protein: CSARDQGAPNSPLHF

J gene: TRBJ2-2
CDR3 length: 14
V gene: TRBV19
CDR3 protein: CASSTFDYTGELFF

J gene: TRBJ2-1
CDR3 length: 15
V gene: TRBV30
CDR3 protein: CAWLKRDGAVNEQFF

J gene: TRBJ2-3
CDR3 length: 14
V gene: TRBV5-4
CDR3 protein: CASSLSGGEDTQYF

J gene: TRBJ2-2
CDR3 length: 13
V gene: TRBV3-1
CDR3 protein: CATSLSGTGELFF

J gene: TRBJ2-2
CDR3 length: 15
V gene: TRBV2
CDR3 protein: CASTRTGGRTGELFF

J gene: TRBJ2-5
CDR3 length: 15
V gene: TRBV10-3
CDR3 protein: CAISGLTGNQETQYF

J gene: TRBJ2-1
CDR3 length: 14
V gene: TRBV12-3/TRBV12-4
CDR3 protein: CASTAGQGVREQFF

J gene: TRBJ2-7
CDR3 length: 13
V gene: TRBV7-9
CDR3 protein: CASSSRLAYEQYF

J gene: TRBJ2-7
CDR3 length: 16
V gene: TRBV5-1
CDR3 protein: CASSLAGSGVTYEQYF

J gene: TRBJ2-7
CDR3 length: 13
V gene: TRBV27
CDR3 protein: CASSLRGSYEQYF

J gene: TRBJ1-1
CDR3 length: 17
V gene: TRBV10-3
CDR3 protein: CAISGPPGGGFDTEAFF

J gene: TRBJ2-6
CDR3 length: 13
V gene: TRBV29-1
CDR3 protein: CSVLHSGANVLTF

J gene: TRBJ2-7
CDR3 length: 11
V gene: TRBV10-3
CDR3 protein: CAIRRSYEQYF

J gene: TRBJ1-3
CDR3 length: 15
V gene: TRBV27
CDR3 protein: CASSFTGVTGNTIYF

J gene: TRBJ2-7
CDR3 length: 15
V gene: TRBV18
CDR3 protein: CASSPRGTTGYEQYF

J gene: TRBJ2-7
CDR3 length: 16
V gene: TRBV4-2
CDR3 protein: CASSQEGGDSYYEQYF

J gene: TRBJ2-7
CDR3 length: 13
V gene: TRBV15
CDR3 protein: CATSRDLSYEQYF

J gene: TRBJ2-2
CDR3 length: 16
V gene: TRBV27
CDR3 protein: CASSRLASLNTGELFF

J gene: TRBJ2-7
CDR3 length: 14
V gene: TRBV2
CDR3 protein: CASSQTSSQYEQYF

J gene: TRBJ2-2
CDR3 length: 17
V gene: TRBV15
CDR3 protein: CATSRVRRGGYTGELFF

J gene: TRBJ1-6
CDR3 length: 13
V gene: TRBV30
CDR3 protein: CAWSVDRNSPLHF

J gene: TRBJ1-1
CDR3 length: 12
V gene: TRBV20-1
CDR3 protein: CSAPRQNTEAFF

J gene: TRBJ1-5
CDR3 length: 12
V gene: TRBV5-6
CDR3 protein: CASSLNEQPQHF

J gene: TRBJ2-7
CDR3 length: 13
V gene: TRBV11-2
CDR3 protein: CASSLGVGGEQYF

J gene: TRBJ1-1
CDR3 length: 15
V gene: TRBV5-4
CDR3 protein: CASSFLDRGNTEAFF

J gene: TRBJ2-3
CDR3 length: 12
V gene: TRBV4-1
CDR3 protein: CASSRVGDTQYF

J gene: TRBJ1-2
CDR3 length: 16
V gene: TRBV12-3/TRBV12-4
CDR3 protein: CASRPRGTGSNYGYTF

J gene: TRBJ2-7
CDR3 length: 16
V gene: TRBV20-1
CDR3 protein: CSARVPTSGSRSEQYF

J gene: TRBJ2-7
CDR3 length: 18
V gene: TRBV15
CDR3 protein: CATSRDSGGLPFEDEQYF

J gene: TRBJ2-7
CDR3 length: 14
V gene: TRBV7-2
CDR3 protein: CASSSRQEGGKQYF

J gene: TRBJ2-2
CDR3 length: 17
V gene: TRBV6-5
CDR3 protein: CASSFPLAGGSTGELFF

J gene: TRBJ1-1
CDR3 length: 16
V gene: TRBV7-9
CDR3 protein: CASSSDRVLMNTEAFF